Included here is one T cell receptor (beta chain) sequence, with context. The antigen is unknown. The data were obtained in a study of cytomegalovirus exposure and HLA in healthy donors. PCR was performed using 60 Vbeta and 13 Jbeta primers. Profiling relied on immunoSEQ multiplex PCR, and the TCRdb table lists in-frame clones only, not all of them. The sample lists about 110,000 clones, about four fifths occurring once. Study observations and caveats: Donors belonging to an Asian-associated ancestry cluster reportedly showed fewer N-insertions in productive TCRs than the approximately 690-donor mean, according to what a later analysis found. The authors reported that TCR beta sequences could predict HLA-A and HLA-B alleles. These predictions were accurate for most subjects in the first cohort.

This clonotype originated in a woman between 55 and 75 years old in good health and CMV-seropositive. The specimen was PBMCs.

The CDR3 nucleotides read TGCAGCTTAAAAGTAGCTAATGAGCAGTTCTTC. This codes for CSLKVANEQFF. V is TRBV20-1 and J is TRBJ2-1; D is unresolved. This CDR3 has 11 amino acids. CDR1 and CDR2 (germline): DFQATT, SNEGSKA (reference sequence).